The sequence of this T cell receptor (beta chain) was determined in a study of T cell changes during pregnancy in multiple sclerosis. Using immunoSEQ multiplex PCR, the repertoire was profiled, and TCRdb retains in-frame clones only, with some absent. This repertoire shows tens of thousands of clones, 89% found once; its top ten account for approximately 1.3%. V gave up 0 bases and J gave up 7 bases; unmatched junction bases: 7. Germline CDR1 is SGHTA and CDR2 is FQGTGA. The CDR3 has 15 amino acids. The chain uses TRBV7-3 and TRBJ2-7; 9 bases fit TRBD2. Material: CD4+ T cells from peripheral blood mononuclear cells, obtained in the first trimester of pregnancy. This sequence originates from a female donor with multiple sclerosis, enrolled in a pregnancy study. The DNA for the CDR3 is TGTGCCAGCAGCTTAACTAGCGGGAGTCGAAGAGAGCAGTACTTC. Its protein is CASSLTSGSRREQYF. The variable domain in full, completed from reference TRBV7-3 and TRBJ2-7, reads GAGVSQTPSNKVTEKGKYVELRCDPISGHTALYWYRQSLGQGPEFLIYFQGTGAADDSGLPNDRFFAVRPEGSVSTLKIQRTERGDSAVYLCASSLTSGSRREQYFGPGTRLTVT.